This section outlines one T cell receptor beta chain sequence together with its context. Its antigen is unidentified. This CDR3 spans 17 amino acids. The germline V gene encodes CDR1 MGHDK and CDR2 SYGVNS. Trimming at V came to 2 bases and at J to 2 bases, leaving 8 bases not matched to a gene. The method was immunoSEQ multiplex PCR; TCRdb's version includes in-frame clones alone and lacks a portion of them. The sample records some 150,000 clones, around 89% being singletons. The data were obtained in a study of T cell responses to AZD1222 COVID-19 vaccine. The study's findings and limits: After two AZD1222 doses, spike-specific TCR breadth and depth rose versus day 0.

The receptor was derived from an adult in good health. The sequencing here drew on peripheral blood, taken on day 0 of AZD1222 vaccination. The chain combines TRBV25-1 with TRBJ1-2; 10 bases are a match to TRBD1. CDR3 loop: CASSEAPGQGLNYGYTF. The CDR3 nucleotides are TGTGCCAGCAGTGAAGCACCGGGACAGGGGCTAAACTATGGCTACACCTTC.